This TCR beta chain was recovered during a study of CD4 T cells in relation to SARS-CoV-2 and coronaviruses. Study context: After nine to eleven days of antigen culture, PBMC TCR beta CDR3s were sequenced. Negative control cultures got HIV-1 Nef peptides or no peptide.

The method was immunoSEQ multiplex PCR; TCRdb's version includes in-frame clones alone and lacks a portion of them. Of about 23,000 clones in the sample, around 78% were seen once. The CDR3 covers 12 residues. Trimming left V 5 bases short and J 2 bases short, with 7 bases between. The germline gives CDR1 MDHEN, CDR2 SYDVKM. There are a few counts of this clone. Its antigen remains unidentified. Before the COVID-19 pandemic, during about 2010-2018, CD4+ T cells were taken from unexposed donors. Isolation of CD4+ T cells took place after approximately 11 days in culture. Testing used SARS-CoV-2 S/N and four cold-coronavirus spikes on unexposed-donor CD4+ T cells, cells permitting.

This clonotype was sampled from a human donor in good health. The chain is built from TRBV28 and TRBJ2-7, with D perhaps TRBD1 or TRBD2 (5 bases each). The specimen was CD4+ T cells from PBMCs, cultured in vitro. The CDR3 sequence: CASSGTTYEQYF. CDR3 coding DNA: TGTGCCAGCAGTGGGACGACCTACGAGCAGTACTTC.